The 6 T cell receptor beta chains given below trace back to one sample, sequenced in a study of blood T cell repertoires in COVID-19. Sequencing used immunoSEQ multiplex PCR; TCRdb keeps in-frame clones, though not all of them. The sample includes 310,000 or so clones, roughly 92% of them seen just once. The sequencing input was peripheral blood. The receptors shown here come from a woman in her twenties or thirties with COVID-19, enrolled during active disease.

This clone was seen a few times. The V gene is TRBV4-2, the J gene TRBJ2-7, with D perhaps TRBD2 (6 bases). V was shortened by 4 bases and J by 0 bases, with 16 bases between the two germline ends. The CDR3 has 16 amino acids. The germline CDR1 and CDR2 sequences are LGHNA and YNFKEQ. CDR3 nucleotide sequence: TGTGCCAGCAGCCCCACTCGGGCTAGCGCCTCCTACGAGCAGTACTTC. Translating gives CASSPTRASASYEQYF.

This clone has just one count. The V call is TRBV7-3, the J call TRBJ2-7, with 7 bases matching TRBD2. The CDR3 runs to 14 residues. Per the germline V gene, CDR1 is SGHTA and CDR2 is FQGTGA. V was clipped by 2 bases and J by 2 bases; unmatched bases: 3. The CDR3 coding sequence is TGTGCCAGCAGCTTAGCTAGCGGACCCTACGAGCAGTACTTC. It codes for CASSLASGPYEQYF.

V is TRBV7-2 and J is TRBJ2-1, with 7 bases matching TRBD2. Germline V gives CDR1 SGHTA, CDR2 FQGNSA. The CDR3 totals 13 residues. With 5 bases clipped from V and 7 bases from J, the junction kept 5 bases outside the gene matches. The CDR3 reads CASSPGTKNEQFF. The CDR3 DNA sequence: TGTGCCAGCAGCCCCGGGACTAAAAATGAGCAGTTCTTC.

The rearrangement links TRBV19 to TRBJ2-1, with D perhaps TRBD1 (5 bases). Per the germline V gene, CDR1 is LNHDA and CDR2 is SQIVND (reference sequence). The CDR3 is made up of 15 amino acids. V lost 5 bases to trimming and J lost 6 bases, with 17 bases between them. The CDR3, as DNA: TGTGCCAGTAGTGAGCTTCAGGGTACGGGCAATGAGCAGTTCTTC. This codes for CASSELQGTGNEQFF.

This chain connects TRBV27 to TRBJ1-5; D remains unclear. The V end lost 11 bases, the J end lost 5 bases, and 13 bases lay between the germline ends. Germline values: CDR1 MNHEY, CDR2 SMNVEV (reference sequence). The CDR3 has 12 residues. The CDR3 protein is CARPPRDQPQHF. The CDR3 bases are TGTGCCCGACCGCCTCGGGATCAGCCCCAGCATTTT.

The rearrangement joins TRBV10-3 to TRBJ2-7, with TRBD1 as a possible D gene (6 bases). From germline, CDR1 is ENHRY and CDR2 SYGVKD. This CDR3 region has 12 residues. Trimming stripped 5 bases from V and 6 bases from J, with 11 bases between. The CDR3, as DNA: TGTGCCATCAGTCTACAGGGTTTCGAGCAGTACTTC. Translation gives CAISLQGFEQYF.